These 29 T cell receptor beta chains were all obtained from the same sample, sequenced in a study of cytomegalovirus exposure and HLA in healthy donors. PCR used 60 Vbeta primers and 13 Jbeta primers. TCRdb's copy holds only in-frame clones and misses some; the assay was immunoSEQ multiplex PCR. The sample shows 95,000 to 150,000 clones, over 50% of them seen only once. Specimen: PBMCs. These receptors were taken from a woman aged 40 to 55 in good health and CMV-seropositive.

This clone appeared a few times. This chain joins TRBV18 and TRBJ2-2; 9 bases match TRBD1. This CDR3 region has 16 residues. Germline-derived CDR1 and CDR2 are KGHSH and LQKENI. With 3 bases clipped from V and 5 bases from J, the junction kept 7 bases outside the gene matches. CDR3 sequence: CASSPGDRVRTGELFF. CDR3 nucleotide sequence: TGTGCCAGCTCACCCGGGGACAGGGTACGGACCGGGGAGCTGTTTTTT.

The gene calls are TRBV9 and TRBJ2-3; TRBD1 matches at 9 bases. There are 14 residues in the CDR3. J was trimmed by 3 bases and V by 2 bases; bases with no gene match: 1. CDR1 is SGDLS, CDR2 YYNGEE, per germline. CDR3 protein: CASSVDRGTDTQYF. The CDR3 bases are TGTGCCAGCAGCGTGGACAGGGGAACAGATACGCAGTATTTT.

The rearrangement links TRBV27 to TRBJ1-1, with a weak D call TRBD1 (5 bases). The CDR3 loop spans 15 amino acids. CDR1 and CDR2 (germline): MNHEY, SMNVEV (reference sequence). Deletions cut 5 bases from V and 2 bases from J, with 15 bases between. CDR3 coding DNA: TGTGCCAGCAGTCTGGGGACTAACCTTAACACTGAAGCTTTCTTT. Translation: CASSLGTNLNTEAFF.

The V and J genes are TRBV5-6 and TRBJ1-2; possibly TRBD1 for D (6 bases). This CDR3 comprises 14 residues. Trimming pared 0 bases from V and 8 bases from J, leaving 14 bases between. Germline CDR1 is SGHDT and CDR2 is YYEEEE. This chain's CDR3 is CASSLGVRGSGYTF. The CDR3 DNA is TGTGCCAGCAGCTTGGGTGTCAGGGGCAGCGGCTACACCTTC.

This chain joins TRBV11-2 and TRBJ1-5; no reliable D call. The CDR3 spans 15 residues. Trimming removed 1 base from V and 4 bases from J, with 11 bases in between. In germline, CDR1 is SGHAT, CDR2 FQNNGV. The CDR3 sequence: CASSLGTRSNQPQHF. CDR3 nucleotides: TGTGCCAGCAGCTTAGGGACTCGATCAAATCAGCCCCAGCATTTT. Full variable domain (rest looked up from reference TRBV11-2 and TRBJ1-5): EAGVAQSPRYKIIEKRQSVAFWCNPISGHATLYWYQQILGQGPKLLIQFQNNGVVDDSQLPKDRFSAERLKGVDSTLKIQPAKLEDSAVYLCASSLGTRSNQPQHFGDGTRLSIL.

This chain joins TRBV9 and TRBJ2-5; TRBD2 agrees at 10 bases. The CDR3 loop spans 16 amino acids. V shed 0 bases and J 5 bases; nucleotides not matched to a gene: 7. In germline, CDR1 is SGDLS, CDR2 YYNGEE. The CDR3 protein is CASSVAVAGGAETQYF. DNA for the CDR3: TGTGCCAGCAGCGTAGCAGTAGCGGGAGGAGCCGAGACCCAGTACTTC.

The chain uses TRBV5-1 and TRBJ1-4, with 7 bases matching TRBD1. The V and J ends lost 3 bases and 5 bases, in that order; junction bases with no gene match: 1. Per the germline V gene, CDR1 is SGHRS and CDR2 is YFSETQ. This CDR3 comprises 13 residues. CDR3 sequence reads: CASSSRGNEKLFF. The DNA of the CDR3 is TGCGCCAGCAGCTCCAGGGGGAATGAAAAACTGTTTTTT.

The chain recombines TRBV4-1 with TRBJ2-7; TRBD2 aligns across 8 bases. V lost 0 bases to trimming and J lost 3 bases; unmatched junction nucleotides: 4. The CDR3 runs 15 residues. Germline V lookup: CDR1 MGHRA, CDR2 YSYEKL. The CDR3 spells CASSQDPGGVYEQYF. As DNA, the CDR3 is TGCGCCAGCAGCCAAGATCCGGGAGGGGTCTACGAGCAGTACTTC.

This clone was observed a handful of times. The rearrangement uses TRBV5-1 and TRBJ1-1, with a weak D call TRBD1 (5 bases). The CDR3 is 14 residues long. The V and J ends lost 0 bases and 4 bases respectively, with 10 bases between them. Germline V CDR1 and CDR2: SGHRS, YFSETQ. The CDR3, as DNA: TGCGCCAGCAGCTTGGCGACAGAATCCACTGAAGCTTTCTTT. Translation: CASSLATESTEAFF.

CDR3 DNA: TGCGCCAGCAGCTTGGGTCTGACAGGGGGTTCCAACACTGAAGCTTTCTTT. Amino acids: CASSLGLTGGSNTEAFF. This rearrangement joins TRBV5-1 to TRBJ1-1; 9 bases fit TRBD1. V lost 0 bases to trimming and J lost 2 bases; unmatched junction nucleotides: 8. The CDR3 covers 17 residues. Looked up from germline, CDR1 is SGHRS and CDR2 is YFSETQ.

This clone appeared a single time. The CDR3 here is CASSLDRGLGGTEAFF. Written as DNA, the CDR3 is TGTGCCAGCAGCCTCGACAGGGGGCTTGGGGGAACTGAAGCTTTCTTT. This chain joins TRBV5-6 and TRBJ1-1, with 10 bases fitting TRBD1. This CDR3 has 16 amino acids. The germline V gene has CDR1 SGHDT and CDR2 YYEEEE. V lost 4 bases and J lost 5; bases outside the gene matches: 11.

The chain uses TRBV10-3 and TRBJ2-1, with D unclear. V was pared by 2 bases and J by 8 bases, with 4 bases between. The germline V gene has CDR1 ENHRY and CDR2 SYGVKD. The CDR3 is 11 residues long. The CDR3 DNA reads TGTGCCATCAGTGAGGGCCATGAGCAGTTCTTC. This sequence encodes CAISEGHEQFF.

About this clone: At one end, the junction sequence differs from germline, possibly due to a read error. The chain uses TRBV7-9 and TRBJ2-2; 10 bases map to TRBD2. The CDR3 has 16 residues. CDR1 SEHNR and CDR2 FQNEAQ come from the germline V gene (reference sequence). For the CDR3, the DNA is TGTGCCAGCAGCCTAGCGGGAGCTAAAGACACCGGGGAGCTGTTTTTT. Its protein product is CASSLAGAKDTGELFF.

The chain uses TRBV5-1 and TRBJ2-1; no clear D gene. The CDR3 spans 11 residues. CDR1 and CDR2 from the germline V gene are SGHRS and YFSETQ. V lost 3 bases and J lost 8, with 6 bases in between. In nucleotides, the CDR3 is TGCGCCAGCAGCTGGGCCGATGAGCAGTTCTTC. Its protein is CASSWADEQFF. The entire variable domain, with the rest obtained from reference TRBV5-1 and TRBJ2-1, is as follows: KAGVTQTPRYLIKTRGQQVTLSCSPISGHRSVSWYQQTPGQGLQFLFEYFSETQRNKGNFPGRFSGRQFSNSRSEMNVSTLELGDSALYLCASSWADEQFFGPGTRLTVL.

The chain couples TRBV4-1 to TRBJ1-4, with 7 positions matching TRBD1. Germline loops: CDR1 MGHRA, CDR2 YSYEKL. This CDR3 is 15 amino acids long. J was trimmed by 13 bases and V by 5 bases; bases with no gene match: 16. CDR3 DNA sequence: TGCGCCAGCAGCGATCTAACAGGGGTGGATCCTAGACTGTTTTTT. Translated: CASSDLTGVDPRLFF.

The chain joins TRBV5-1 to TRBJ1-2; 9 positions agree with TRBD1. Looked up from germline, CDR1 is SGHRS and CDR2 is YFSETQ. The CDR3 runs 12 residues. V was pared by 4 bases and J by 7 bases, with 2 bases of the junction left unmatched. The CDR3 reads CASSPDRGGYTF. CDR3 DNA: TGCGCCAGCAGCCCGGACAGGGGTGGCTACACCTTC.

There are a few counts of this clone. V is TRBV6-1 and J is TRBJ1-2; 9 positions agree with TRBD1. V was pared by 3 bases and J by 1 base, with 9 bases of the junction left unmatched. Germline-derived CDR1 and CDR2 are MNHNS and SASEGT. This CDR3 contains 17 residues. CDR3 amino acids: CASSEGTGIRVNYGYTF. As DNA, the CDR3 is TGTGCCAGCAGTGAGGGGACAGGGATCAGAGTTAACTATGGCTACACCTTC.

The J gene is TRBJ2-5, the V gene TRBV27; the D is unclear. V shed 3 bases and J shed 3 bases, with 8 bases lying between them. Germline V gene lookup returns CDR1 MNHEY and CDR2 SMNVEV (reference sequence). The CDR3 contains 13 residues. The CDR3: CASSLAREETQYF. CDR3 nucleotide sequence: TGTGCCAGCAGTTTGGCCCGGGAAGAGACCCAGTACTTC.

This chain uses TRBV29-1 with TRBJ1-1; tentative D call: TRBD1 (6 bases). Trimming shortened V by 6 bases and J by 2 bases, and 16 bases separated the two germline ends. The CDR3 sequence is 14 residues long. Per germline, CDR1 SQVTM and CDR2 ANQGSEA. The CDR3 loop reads CSVAKTGVNTEAFF. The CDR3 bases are TGCAGCGTCGCAAAGACAGGCGTAAACACTGAAGCTTTCTTT.

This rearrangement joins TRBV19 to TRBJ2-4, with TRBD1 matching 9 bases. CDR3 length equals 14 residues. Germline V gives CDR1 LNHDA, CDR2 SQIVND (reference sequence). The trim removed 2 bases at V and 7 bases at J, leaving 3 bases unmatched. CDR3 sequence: CASSILGQGNIQYF. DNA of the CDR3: TGTGCCAGTAGTATACTAGGACAGGGGAACATTCAGTACTTC.

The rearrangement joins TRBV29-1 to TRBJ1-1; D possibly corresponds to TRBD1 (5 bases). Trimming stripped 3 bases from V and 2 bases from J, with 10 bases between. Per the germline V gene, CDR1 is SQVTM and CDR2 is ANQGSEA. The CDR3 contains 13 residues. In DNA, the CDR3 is TGCAGCGTTGAGGGGCAAAGAAACACTGAAGCTTTCTTT. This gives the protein CSVEGQRNTEAFF. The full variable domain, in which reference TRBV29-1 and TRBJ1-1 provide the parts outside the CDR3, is SAVISQKPSRDICQRGTSLTIQCQVDSQVTMMFWYRQQPGQSLTLIATANQGSEATYESGFVIDKFPISRPNLTFSTLTVSNMSPEDSSIYLCSVEGQRNTEAFFGQGTRLTVV.

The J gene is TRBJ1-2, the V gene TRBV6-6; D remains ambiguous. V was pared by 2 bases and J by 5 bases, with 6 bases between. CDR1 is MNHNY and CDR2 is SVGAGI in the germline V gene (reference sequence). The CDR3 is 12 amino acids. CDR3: CASSYREYGYTF. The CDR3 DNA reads TGTGCCAGCAGTTACAGGGAGTATGGCTACACCTTC.

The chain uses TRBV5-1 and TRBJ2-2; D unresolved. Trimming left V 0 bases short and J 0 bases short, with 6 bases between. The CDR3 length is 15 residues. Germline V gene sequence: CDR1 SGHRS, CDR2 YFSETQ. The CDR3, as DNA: TGCGCCAGCAGCTTGGTAGAGGCGAACACCGGGGAGCTGTTTTTT. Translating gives CASSLVEANTGELFF.

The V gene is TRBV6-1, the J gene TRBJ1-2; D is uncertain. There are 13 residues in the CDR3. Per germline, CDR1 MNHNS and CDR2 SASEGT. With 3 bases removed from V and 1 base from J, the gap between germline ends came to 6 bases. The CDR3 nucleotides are TGTGCCAGCAGTGAGGGAGATAACTATGGCTACACCTTC. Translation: CASSEGDNYGYTF.

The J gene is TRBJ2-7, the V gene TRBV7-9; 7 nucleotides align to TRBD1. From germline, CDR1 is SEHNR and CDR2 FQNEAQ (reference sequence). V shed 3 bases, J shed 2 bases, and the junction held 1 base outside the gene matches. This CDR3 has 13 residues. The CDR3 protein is CASSFGTAYEQYF. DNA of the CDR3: TGTGCCAGCAGCTTTGGGACAGCCTACGAGCAGTACTTC.

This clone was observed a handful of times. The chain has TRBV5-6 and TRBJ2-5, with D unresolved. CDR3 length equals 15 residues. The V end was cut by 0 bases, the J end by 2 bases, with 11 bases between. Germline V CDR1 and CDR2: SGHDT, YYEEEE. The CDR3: CASSLVRILQETQYF. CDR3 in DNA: TGTGCCAGCAGCTTGGTTCGAATACTTCAAGAGACCCAGTACTTC. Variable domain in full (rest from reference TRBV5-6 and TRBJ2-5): DAGVTQSPTHLIKTRGQQVTLRCSPKSGHDTVSWYQQALGQGPQFIFQYYEEEERQRGNFPDRFSGHQFPNYSSELNVNALLLGDSALYLCASSLVRILQETQYFGPGTRLLVL.

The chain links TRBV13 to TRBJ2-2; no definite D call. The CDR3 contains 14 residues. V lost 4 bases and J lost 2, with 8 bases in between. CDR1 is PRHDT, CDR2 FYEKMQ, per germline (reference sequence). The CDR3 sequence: CASSSSFNTGELFF. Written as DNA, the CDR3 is TGTGCCAGCAGCTCCTCTTTCAACACCGGGGAGCTGTTTTTT. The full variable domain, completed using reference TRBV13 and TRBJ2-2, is AAGVIQSPRHLIKEKRETATLKCYPIPRHDTVYWYQQGPGQDPQFLISFYEKMQSDKGSIPDRFSAQQFSDYHSELNMSSLELGDSALYFCASSSSFNTGELFFGEGSRLTVL.

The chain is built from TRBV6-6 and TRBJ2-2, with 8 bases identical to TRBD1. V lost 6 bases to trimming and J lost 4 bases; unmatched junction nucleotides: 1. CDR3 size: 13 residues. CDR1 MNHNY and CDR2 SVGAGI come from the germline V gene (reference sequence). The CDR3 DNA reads TGTGCCAGCAGAACAGGGGGCACCGGGGAGCTGTTTTTT. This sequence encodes CASRTGGTGELFF.

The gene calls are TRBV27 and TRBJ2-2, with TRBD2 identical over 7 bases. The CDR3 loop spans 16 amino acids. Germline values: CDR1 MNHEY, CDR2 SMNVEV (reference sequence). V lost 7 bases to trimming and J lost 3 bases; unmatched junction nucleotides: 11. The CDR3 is CASKLAPRGYTGELFF. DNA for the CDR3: TGTGCCAGCAAACTAGCGCCCCGAGGGTACACCGGGGAGCTGTTTTTT.